This TCR beta chain emerged from a study of CD8+CD57+ T cells in acquired aplastic anemia. Study information: When averaged, DNA from sorted CD4+ and CD8+ cells came to approximately 3.2 ug. Researchers reported that healthy donors averaged around 10 million reads for CD4+ cells. Study-wide results and limits: It was found that fewer than 35 CD8+ CDR3 sequences were shared between patients and controls. In CD8+ cells, Simpson's diversity showed no significant difference between patients and controls.

Germline V gives CDR1 SGHTA, CDR2 FQGTGA. V lost 4 bases to trimming and J lost 2 bases; unmatched junction nucleotides: 13. CDR3 length: 17 amino acids. As concerns this clonotype: Antigen unknown.

CDR3 and TCR beta VDJ profiling relied on genomic DNA as the template. MiXCR was run by TCRdb on the reads, yielding one entry per CDR3 protein. The data contain around 230,000 distinct CDR3 sequences, roughly 55% of them seen just once; the ten biggest clones take up 29%. Sequenced material: sorted CD4+, CD8+, or CD8+CD57+ T cells (not recorded which) from PBMCs. The sequence derives from a human donor in good health. The rearrangement uses TRBV7-3 and TRBJ1-1, with 7 bases fitting TRBD1. The CDR3 DNA is TGTGCCAGCAGCTACACCGGATTGGGGACAGCTAACACTGAAGCTTTCTTT. This translates into CASSYTGLGTANTEAFF.